This record looks at one T cell receptor (beta chain) sequence and its context. Time point defined: patch test 2, 6 weeks after DPC sensitization. Treatment specified: therapeutic diphenylcyclopropenone sensitization with weekly scalp DPC. The sample originates from a study of human T cells and chemical hapten exposure. TCRdb re-derived calls from the RACE reads in MiXCR, one entry per CDR3 protein. The sample comprises roughly 52,000 distinct CDR3 sequences, around 9.4% of which are singletons, and under 2% rests with the top ten. V lost 0 bases, J lost 6 bases, and 15 bases lay in between. This CDR3 is built from 16 residues. The germline V gene has CDR1 DFQATT and CDR2 SNEGSKA (reference sequence).

The rearrangement links TRBV20-1 to TRBJ1-6; the D is unclear. This receptor was taken from a woman aged 45-65 years with alopecia areata. Some clones in this sample may be carry-over from other donors' samples. Sequencing used whole blood, obtained in connection with sensitization to the hapten diphenylcyclopropenone (DPC). CDR3: CSARDPVQAGNSPLHF. The DNA for the CDR3 is TGCAGTGCTAGAGATCCCGTGCAAGCGGGTAATTCACCCCTCCACTTT.